The source of this T cell receptor (beta chain) is a study of cytomegalovirus exposure and HLA in healthy donors. At the level of the study: Earlier sequencing of about 179 million T cells yielded around 120 million unique TCR beta sequences. Membership in the Caucasian-associated ancestry cluster was found for about 80% of 300 to 400 genotyped donors. HLA-typed donors were the source of approximately 80 million unique TCRs held in an early data release.

The PCR employed 60 Vbeta primers together with 13 Jbeta primers. Sequencing used immunoSEQ multiplex PCR; TCRdb keeps in-frame clones, though not all of them. The repertoire has approximately 150,000 clones, under 85% of them found once; the top ten carry more than 4%. Germline V CDR1 and CDR2: MDHEN, SYDVKM. The CDR3 is 16 amino acids. V gave up 2 bases and J gave up 0 bases; unmatched junction bases: 2. The chain is built from TRBV28 and TRBJ2-3; 10 bases align to TRBD2. The source of this sequence is a man younger than 35 in good health and CMV-seronegative. What was sequenced was PBMCs. Written as DNA, the CDR3 is TGTGCCAGCAGTTTAGGACTAGCGGTTAGCACAGATACGCAGTATTTT. Residues: CASSLGLAVSTDTQYF.